This entry lists 8 T cell receptor beta chains sequenced from one sample in a study of shared clonotypes between healthy human individuals. Libraries were prepared by immunoSEQ multiplex PCR; TCRdb keeps only in-frame clonotypes and omits some of them. The sample includes roughly 2.4 million clones, 95% seen only once; the top ten take over 0.1%. Sequencing was performed on naive CD4+ T cells sorted from blood. Subset of the sample: CD45RA+ positively selected. The origin of the receptors is a man younger than 35 in good health.

This chain uses TRBV5-1 with TRBJ2-7; the D is unclear. This CDR3 contains 14 residues. Germline V gene sequence: CDR1 SGHRS, CDR2 YFSETQ. V was trimmed by 5 bases and J by 2 bases, leaving 14 bases between them. CDR3 sequence: CASRPLAEPYEQYF. The CDR3 nucleotides read TGCGCCAGCAGGCCTCTGGCGGAGCCCTACGAGCAGTACTTC.

This sequence joins TRBV7-6 and TRBJ2-7, with TRBD2 identical over 9 bases. This CDR3 is 14 amino acids long. Germline V gives CDR1 SGHVS, CDR2 FNYEAQ. The J segment lost 5 bases and the V segment lost 2 bases, leaving 4 bases of the junction unmatched. CDR3 DNA: TGTGCCAGCAGCTTAAGTAGCGGGAGAAACGAGCAGTACTTC. Translated: CASSLSSGRNEQYF.

The V and J genes are TRBV19 and TRBJ2-7; the match to TRBD1 covers 8 bases. The trim removed 6 bases at V and 2 bases at J, leaving 12 bases unmatched. The germline V gene has CDR1 LNHDA and CDR2 SQIVND (reference sequence). This CDR3 contains 16 residues. CDR3 protein: CASSRQRTGITYEQYF. CDR3 coding DNA: TGTGCCAGTAGCCGACAGCGGACAGGGATTACCTACGAGCAGTACTTC.

This chain joins TRBV7-2 and TRBJ2-5; 8 bases are a match to TRBD2. The junction had 7 bases not matched to a gene; V was cut back by 5 bases and J by 5 bases. This CDR3 spans 14 amino acids. Germline-derived CDR1 and CDR2 are SGHTA and FQGNSA. This CDR3 is CASSIGGGQETQYF. In nucleotides, the CDR3 is TGTGCCAGCAGCATCGGGGGGGGCCAGGAGACCCAGTACTTC.

The chain couples TRBV19 to TRBJ1-6; 7 bases are shared with TRBD1. The CDR3 consists of 15 residues. J was trimmed by 0 bases and V by 7 bases; bases with no gene match: 3. Per the germline V gene, CDR1 is LNHDA and CDR2 is SQIVND (reference sequence). The chain's CDR3 is CASNEGASYNSPLHF. The CDR3 DNA follows: TGTGCCAGTAACGAGGGGGCCTCCTATAATTCACCCCTCCACTTT.

The chain joins TRBV18 to TRBJ2-1; possibly TRBD1 for D (6 bases). The V gene lost 0 bases and the J gene lost 5 bases, with 11 bases spanning the gap. CDR1 is KGHSH, CDR2 LQKENI, per germline. The CDR3 has 15 amino acids. The CDR3 protein is CASSPPGQRNNEQFF. The CDR3, as DNA: TGTGCCAGCTCACCACCGGGACAACGAAACAATGAGCAGTTCTTC.

Of note for this clone: The sample carries other DNA sequences with the same CDR3. This chain links TRBV5-1 with TRBJ1-1; 11 bases line up with TRBD1. This CDR3 comprises 14 residues. Germline CDR1 SGHRS, CDR2 YFSETQ. Losses at the gene ends were 4 bases for V and 5 bases for J; bases not matched to a gene: 4. The CDR3 region is CASSGQGAGTEAFF. The CDR3 DNA reads TGCGCCAGCAGCGGACAGGGGGCCGGGACTGAAGCTTTCTTT.

The chain uses TRBV7-2 and TRBJ1-6; D not certain. Trimming took 3 bases from V and 4 from J, leaving 10 bases between them. Germline assignment: CDR1 SGHTA and CDR2 FQGNSA. This CDR3 is built from 15 residues. In DNA form, the CDR3 reads TGTGCCAGCAGCTTTACGGGAATATATAATTCACCCCTCCACTTT. This encodes CASSFTGIYNSPLHF.